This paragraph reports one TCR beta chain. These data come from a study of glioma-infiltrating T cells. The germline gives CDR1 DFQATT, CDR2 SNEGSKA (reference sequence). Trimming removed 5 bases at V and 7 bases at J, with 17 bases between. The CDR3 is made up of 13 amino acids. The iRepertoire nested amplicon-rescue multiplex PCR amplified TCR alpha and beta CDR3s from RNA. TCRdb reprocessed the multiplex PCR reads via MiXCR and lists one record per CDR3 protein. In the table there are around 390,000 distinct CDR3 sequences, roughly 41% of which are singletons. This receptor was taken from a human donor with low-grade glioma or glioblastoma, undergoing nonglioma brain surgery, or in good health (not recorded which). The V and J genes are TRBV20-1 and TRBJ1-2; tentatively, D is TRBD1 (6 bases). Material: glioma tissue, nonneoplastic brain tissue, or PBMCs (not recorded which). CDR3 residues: CSALTGRRGGYTF. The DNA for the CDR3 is TGCAGTGCTCTTACAGGGCGGAGAGGTGGCTACACCTTC.